This T cell receptor (beta chain) is drawn from a study of Ad26.COV2.S vaccination and SARS-CoV-2 variants. Looking at the study overall: Doses of Ad26.COV2.S were injected into muscle once or twice, 56 days apart.

Only one count was recorded for this clone. The protocol was immunoSEQ multiplex PCR, while the TCRdb copy is restricted to in-frame clones and leaves out a portion. The table lists roughly 300,000 clones, around 89% of them singletons. Treatment of the sample: some 20 received Ad26.COV2.S at low or high dose, single or two shots; a few received placebo; per-sample allocation not given. Material that was analyzed had been drawn on day 63 after the first vaccine or placebo injection. Trimming at V came to 6 bases and at J to 7 bases, leaving 12 bases not matched to a gene. This CDR3 has 16 residues. Germline CDR1 SGHRS, CDR2 YFSETQ.

The sequence was collected from a person aged 18-65 years who received the Ad26.COV2.S COVID-19 vaccine or a placebo. The sample in question was peripheral blood, obtained in a trial of Ad26.COV2.S vaccine versus placebo. The V call is TRBV5-1, the J call TRBJ2-3, with 12 bases aligning to TRBD1. CDR3 sequence (DNA): TGCGCCAGCACCAGACCGGGACAGGGGGCTCTAAATACGCAGTATTTT. It codes for CASTRPGQGALNTQYF.